One and the same sample provided the 26 T cell receptor beta chains below, sequenced in a study of blood T cell repertoires in COVID-19. Data came from immunoSEQ multiplex PCR; TCRdb stores just in-frame clones and leaves some out. The sample includes 30,000 to 40,000 clones, roughly 90% seen only once; the top ten take about 13%. Source material: peripheral blood. The origin of the receptors is a human donor in a cohort sampled during active COVID-19.

The chain recombines TRBV7-9 with TRBJ2-6; 10 bases fit TRBD1. Germline values: CDR1 SEHNR, CDR2 FQNEAQ (reference sequence). J gave up 2 bases and V 4 bases, and 11 bases lay outside the gene matches. The CDR3 sequence is 19 residues long. The CDR3 protein is CASSYIRTGGRPGANVLTF. Here the CDR3 DNA reads TGTGCCAGCAGCTACATCAGGACAGGGGGGCGGCCTGGGGCCAACGTCCTGACTTTC.

V usage is TRBV19 and J usage is TRBJ2-1; TRBD2 matches at 10 bases. V was pared by 5 bases and J by 8 bases, with 9 bases of the junction left unmatched. Per the germline V gene, CDR1 is LNHDA and CDR2 is SQIVND (reference sequence). The CDR3 runs to 15 residues. DNA for the CDR3: TGTGCCAGTAGTGTCTTAGCGGGAGGAACCGATGAGCAGTTCTTC. It is translated as CASSVLAGGTDEQFF.

The genes are TRBV7-9 and TRBJ2-1; a possible D gene is TRBD1 (6 bases). The CDR3 totals 14 residues. V was cut by 5 bases and J by 8 bases, with 16 bases left in between. The V gene's germline CDR1 is SEHNR and CDR2 FQNEAQ (reference sequence). The CDR3 DNA sequence: TGTGCCAGCAGCCCCCGGGACACCTTTTATGAGCAGTTCTTC. Translated: CASSPRDTFYEQFF.

In DNA form, the CDR3 reads TGTGCCAGCGGGACAGGTGCGGGTCAGCCCCAGCATTTT. This codes for CASGTGAGQPQHF. The chain employs TRBV6-5 and TRBJ1-5; TRBD1 aligns across 8 bases. The CDR3 loop spans 13 amino acids. J gave up 6 bases and V 8 bases, and 6 bases lay outside the gene matches. The V gene's germline CDR1 is MNHEY and CDR2 SVGAGI.

The chain employs TRBV15 and TRBJ2-7; 8 bases fit TRBD2. CDR1 LNHNV and CDR2 YYDKDF come from the germline V gene (reference sequence). This CDR3 has 15 amino acids. V trimming: 2 bases; J trimming: 1 base; junction bases outside the gene matches: 4. The CDR3 DNA follows: TGTGCCACCAGCAGACTAGCGGGTGGATCCTACGAGCAGTACTTC. Translating gives CATSRLAGGSYEQYF.

The CDR3 bases are TGTGCCAGCAGCCAAGAAGTAGGGGGTAGTAACTATGGCTACACCTTC. It yields the protein CASSQEVGGSNYGYTF. The J gene is TRBJ1-2, the V gene TRBV3-1 (or the pseudogene TRBV3-2); TRBD1 might be the D (6 bases). V gave up 0 bases and J gave up 1 base, with 12 bases separating them. This CDR3 has 16 residues. The germline CDR1 and CDR2 sequences are LGHDT and YNNKEL (reference sequence).

This clone was seen once. This rearrangement joins TRBV28 to TRBJ2-7, with 7 bases lining up with TRBD2. This CDR3 contains 15 residues. Trimming removed 3 bases from V and 5 bases from J; junction bases left unmatched: 10. The germline gives CDR1 MDHEN, CDR2 SYDVKM. The chain's CDR3 is CASSFIDSAGDEQYF. In DNA, the CDR3 is TGTGCCAGCAGTTTTATCGACAGTGCGGGGGACGAGCAGTACTTC.

The V and J genes are TRBV28 and TRBJ1-2, with 7 bases that match TRBD1. The junction had 8 bases not matched to a gene; V was cut back by 2 bases and J by 5 bases. Germline V gene lookup returns CDR1 MDHEN and CDR2 SYDVKM. This CDR3 spans 15 amino acids. CDR3 DNA: TGTGCCAGCAGTTTACCTCGACAGGGAGTTTATGGCTACACCTTC. It specifies CASSLPRQGVYGYTF.

The rearrangement joins TRBV6-6 to TRBJ1-2; D may be TRBD1 (6 bases). The CDR3 has 15 amino acids. The V end lost 6 bases, the J end lost 3 bases, and 17 bases lay between the germline ends. Germline V gene sequence: CDR1 MNHNY, CDR2 SVGAGI (reference sequence). As DNA, the CDR3 is TGTGCCAGCAGCCCTCGGGGACAACCGCACTATGGCTACACCTTC. Protein sequence: CASSPRGQPHYGYTF.

The chain joins TRBV6-5 to TRBJ1-5; possible D gene TRBD1, 5 bases. This CDR3 is built from 14 residues. CDR1 MNHEY and CDR2 SVGAGI come from the germline V gene. V dropped 6 bases and J dropped 4 bases, with 13 bases sitting between them. The CDR3 DNA is TGTGCCAGCAGAATAACAGGACCGAATCAGCCCCAGCATTTT. It specifies CASRITGPNQPQHF.

A single count supports this clone. The chain uses TRBV10-2 and TRBJ1-1; 8 bases fit TRBD1. After removal of 5 bases from V and 8 bases from J, the junction contained 1 base not matched to a gene. Germline loops: CDR1 WSHSY, CDR2 SAAADI. The CDR3 contains 11 residues. CDR3 bases: TGCGCCAGCAGTCGGGACAGGGAAGCTTTCTTT. It codes for CASSRDREAFF.

The J gene is TRBJ1-2, the V gene TRBV19, with a possible D match to TRBD1 (5 bases). The CDR3 spans 13 residues. Germline V gene lookup returns CDR1 LNHDA and CDR2 SQIVND (reference sequence). V lost 9 bases to trimming and J lost 0 bases, with 11 bases between them. The CDR3 is CASRDSPNYGYTF. In DNA form, the CDR3 reads TGTGCCAGCAGAGACAGTCCTAACTATGGCTACACCTTC.

V and J are TRBV7-2 and TRBJ1-6, with D perhaps matching TRBD1 (6 bases). CDR3 length: 15 residues. Trimming left V 6 bases short and J 7 bases short, with 16 bases between. Per the germline V gene, CDR1 is SGHTA and CDR2 is FQGNSA. The CDR3 DNA reads as TGTGCCAGCAGTCGAGGGGGGGGGCAGAATTCACCCCTCCACTTT. Protein sequence: CASSRGGGQNSPLHF.

The V call is TRBV30, the J call TRBJ1-6, with D uncertain. The CDR3 contains 13 residues. V shed 3 bases and J shed 7 bases, with 10 bases lying between them. The germline V gene has CDR1 GTSNPN and CDR2 SVGIG (reference sequence). Written as DNA, the CDR3 is TGTGCCTGGAGGGGTACAGCCAATTCACCCCTCCACTTT. As protein: CAWRGTANSPLHF.

The chain joins TRBV18 to TRBJ2-7; 7 positions match TRBD1. Germline values: CDR1 KGHSH, CDR2 LQKENI. The CDR3 extends over 13 amino acids. Trimming took 3 bases from V and 5 from J; bases not matched to a gene: 4. CDR3 residues: CASSPDRVNEQYF. In nucleotides, the CDR3 is TGTGCCAGCTCACCCGACAGGGTTAACGAGCAGTACTTC.

The chain links TRBV27 to TRBJ2-3; TRBD2 matches at 8 bases. Germline-derived CDR1 and CDR2 are MNHEY and SMNVEV (reference sequence). The CDR3 totals 18 residues. V lost 3 bases and J lost 1; bases outside the gene matches: 12. The CDR3 here is CASSFMGLTSGGTDTQYF. Written as DNA, the CDR3 is TGTGCCAGCAGTTTCATGGGGTTAACTAGCGGAGGCACAGATACGCAGTATTTT.

The chain couples TRBV9 to TRBJ1-1; TRBD1 is a possible D gene (6 bases). The CDR3 extends over 14 amino acids. In germline, CDR1 is SGDLS, CDR2 YYNGEE. The V end lost 0 bases, the J end lost 1 base, and 7 bases lay between the germline ends. DNA for the CDR3: TGTGCCAGCAGCGTAGTACAGGGGAACACTGAAGCTTTCTTT. Translated, it gives CASSVVQGNTEAFF.

The chain couples TRBV12-3 or TRBV12-4 to TRBJ1-5; D ambiguous. Between the trimmed V and J ends, which lost 5 bases and 11 bases, there was a span of 16 bases. The CDR3 has 13 residues. CDR3 amino acids: CASSARGPPSQHF. CDR3 nucleotides: TGTGCCAGCAGTGCCCGTGGCCCCCCGTCCCAGCATTTT.

The V and J genes are TRBV2 and TRBJ2-1; D might be TRBD1 (5 bases). CDR1 is SNHLY and CDR2 is FYNNEI in the germline V gene. CDR3 length: 14 residues. The germline V and J ends were trimmed by 6 bases and 8 bases, with 17 bases remaining between them. In nucleotides, the CDR3 is TGTGCCAGCAGATACGACAGCAGAGGCGATGAGCAGTTCTTC. This translates into CASRYDSRGDEQFF.

The rearrangement links TRBV20-1 to TRBJ2-1, with a possible D match to TRBD2 (5 bases). This CDR3 comprises 11 residues. Trimming took 6 bases from V and 9 from J, leaving 12 bases between them. Germline V gene sequence: CDR1 DFQATT, CDR2 SNEGSKA (reference sequence). This CDR3 reads CSAQLVAEQFF. The DNA for the CDR3 is TGCAGTGCCCAACTAGTTGCTGAGCAGTTCTTC.

CDR3 region: CASPGLAGVTGELFF. The DNA of the CDR3 is TGTGCCAGCCCCGGACTAGCGGGAGTCACCGGGGAGCTGTTTTTT. V usage is TRBV18 and J usage is TRBJ2-2; 13 bases map to TRBD2. This CDR3 spans 15 amino acids. V lost 8 bases to trimming and J lost 4 bases; unmatched junction nucleotides: 4. In germline, CDR1 is KGHSH, CDR2 LQKENI. The full variable domain, its missing parts supplied by reference TRBV18 and TRBJ2-2, is NAGVMQNPRHLVRRRGQEARLRCSPMKGHSHVYWYRQLPEEGLKFMVYLQKENIIDESGMPKERFSAEFPKEGPSILRIQQVVRGDSAAYFCASPGLAGVTGELFFGEGSRLTVL.

This rearrangement joins TRBV5-1 to TRBJ2-3; 8 bases are a match to TRBD2. This CDR3 is built from 17 residues. V trimming: 0 bases; J trimming: 1 base; junction bases outside the gene matches: 7. CDR1 and CDR2 from the germline V gene are SGHRS and YFSETQ. Written as DNA, the CDR3 is TGCGCCAGCAGCTTGGCCCCGGGAGGGGGGGGCACAGATACGCAGTATTTT. It specifies CASSLAPGGGGTDTQYF.

The chain carries TRBV28 and TRBJ1-2; D uncertain. The V and J ends lost 6 bases and 3 bases respectively, with 8 bases between them. Germline CDR1 reads MDHEN; CDR2 reads SYDVKM. The CDR3 covers 12 residues. The chain's CDR3 is CASRASYYGYTF. CDR3 nucleotides: TGTGCCAGCAGAGCATCTTACTATGGCTACACCTTC.

The chain uses TRBV7-6 and TRBJ1-1, with unresolved D. The V gene lost 1 base and the J gene lost 2 bases, with 11 bases spanning the gap. The CDR3 has 15 residues. Germline V gene data show CDR1 as SGHVS and CDR2 as FNYEAQ. DNA for the CDR3: TGTGCCAGCAGCTTAGGTCCCTCGGGAAACACTGAAGCTTTCTTT. This gives the protein CASSLGPSGNTEAFF.

The chain links TRBV6-5 to TRBJ2-7, with TRBD2 matching 11 bases. Germline CDR1 MNHEY, CDR2 SVGAGI. The CDR3 contains 14 residues. The trim removed 6 bases at V and 3 bases at J, leaving 4 bases unmatched. CDR3 sequence: CASSYTSGGYEQYF. CDR3 nucleotides: TGTGCCAGCAGCTATACTAGCGGGGGCTACGAGCAGTACTTC.

The J gene is TRBJ1-1, the V gene TRBV28; tentative D call: TRBD1 (5 bases). Trimming pared 4 bases from V and 3 bases from J, leaving 12 bases between. CDR1 is MDHEN and CDR2 is SYDVKM in the germline V gene. This CDR3 is 14 amino acids long. Written as DNA, the CDR3 is TGTGCCAGCAGTTCCACACAGGTGTACACTGAAGCTTTCTTT. It is translated as CASSSTQVYTEAFF.